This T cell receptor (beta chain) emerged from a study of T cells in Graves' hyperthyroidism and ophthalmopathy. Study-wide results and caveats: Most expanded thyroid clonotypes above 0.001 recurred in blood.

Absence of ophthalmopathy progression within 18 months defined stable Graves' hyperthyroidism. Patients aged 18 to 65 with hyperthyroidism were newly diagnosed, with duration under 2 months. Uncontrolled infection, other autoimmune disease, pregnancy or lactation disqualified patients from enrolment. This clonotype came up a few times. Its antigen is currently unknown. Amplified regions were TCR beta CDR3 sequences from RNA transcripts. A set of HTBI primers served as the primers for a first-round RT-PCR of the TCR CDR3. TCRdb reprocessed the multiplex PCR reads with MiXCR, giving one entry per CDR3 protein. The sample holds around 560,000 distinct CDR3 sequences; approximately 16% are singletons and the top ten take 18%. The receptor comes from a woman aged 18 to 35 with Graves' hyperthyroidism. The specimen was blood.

In DNA form, the CDR3 reads TGCGCCAGCAGTCGAGACAGGTCAAGCTCCTATAATTCACCCCTCCACTTT. Amino acid sequence: CASSRDRSSSYNSPLHF. This sequence joins TRBV4-3 and TRBJ1-6, with D maybe TRBD1 (6 bases). CDR3 size: 17 residues. Germline V gene lookup returns CDR1 LGHNA and CDR2 YSLEER. V lost 6 bases and J 0 bases, leaving 15 bases between the germline ends.